The entry below describes one T cell receptor (beta chain). No cognate antigen has been identified for it. Qualities for individual bases were not recorded, and no much larger clone is one base off. Genomic DNA was isolated from the sorted cells so that the TCRbeta CDR3 region could be sequenced. The immunoSEQ Assay was used for sequencing of TCRbeta CDR3 regions. TCRdb holds this immuneACCESS table with in-frame rearrangements only. Some clones are missing; in checked studies, unresolved V genes explain under half, and the rest has no known cause. The sample table lists 13,000 or so clones, roughly 90% of them with a count of one. The leading ten clones occupy roughly 73% of the sample. The junction shows trimming of 6 bases on V and 1 base on J, and the gene matches do not reach 9 bases of it. As encoded in the germline V gene (reference sequence), CDR1 is LNHDA while CDR2 is SQIVND. The CDR3, cysteine through phenylalanine, is 17 amino acids long. Only CDR3 DNA remains: 51 bases, in frame from the first base.

The sample is drawn from a study of OX40 agonist ivuxolimab in advanced cancers. Regarding the research as a whole: The costimulatory receptor OX40 (CD134) was targeted by ivuxolimab, a fully human IgG2 agonistic monoclonal antibody. The point of sequencing TCRbeta in the periphery was to test whether ivuxolimab changed TCR sequence diversity and drove clonal T-cell expansion. Intravenous ivuxolimab was administered to patients every 2 weeks at six dose levels: 0.01, 0.1, 0.3, 1.5, 3 and 10 mg/kg. The monotherapy dose-escalation portion (N = 52 patients) of the phase I ivuxolimab trial is reported in the paper. Partial responses occurred in three dose-escalation patients, of whom one had hepatocellular carcinoma and two had cutaneous melanoma. The dose-escalation cohort was 82.7% male with a mean age of approximately 60 years, ranging from 23 to 79. Patients were allowed to have had prior anti-PD-1, anti-PD-L1 or anti-CTLA-4 therapy, and more than 30% of the dose-escalation patients had previously received checkpoint inhibitors. Of the roughly 51 dose-escalation patients, hepatocellular carcinoma was present in around 19, melanoma in roughly 15, renal cell carcinoma in 9 and head and neck cancer in 9.

Patients with autoimmune disease history or receiving systemic immunosuppression were excluded from the trial. Peripheral blood for TCR sequencing was collected from all dose cohorts at baseline, on cycle 4 day 1, and on cycle 7 day 1. Samples came from an open-label, multicenter, first-in-human phase I dose-escalation trial of ivuxolimab. Adults with locally advanced or metastatic melanoma, renal cell, hepatocellular, or head and neck squamous cell carcinoma were enrolled in the trial. Before TCR sequencing, CD4+ T cells and CD8+ T cells were sorted from peripheral blood as separate populations. Beyond this particular receptor, the publication reports: Partial responders in the 0.1-3.0 mg/kg groups had among the lowest normalized peripheral clonal expansion, especially among CD8+ T cells. The antigen specificity of the peripheral T cells that underwent clonal expansion was not determined. After ivuxolimab, expanded clones were on average more numerous among CD8+ T cells than among CD4+ T cells. At doses from 0.1 to 3.0 mg/kg, clonal expansion was seen in both CD4+ and CD8+ blood T cells between baseline and week 6. Low levels of normalized T-cell clonal expansion were also seen in some nonresponding patients.

Sequences were derived from CD4+ or CD8+ T cells sorted from blood, sampled in a trial of the OX40 agonist ivuxolimab. Recombination joined TRBV19 with TRBJ2-3, and 11 junction bases match TRBD2. The TCR comes from an adult with an advanced solid tumor such as melanoma, head and neck, liver or kidney cancer. The nucleotides read TGTGCCAGTAGGCGCCTAGCGGGAGGAGGGGGCACAGATACGCAGTATTTT. Translated, this gives CASRRLAGGGGTDTQYF.